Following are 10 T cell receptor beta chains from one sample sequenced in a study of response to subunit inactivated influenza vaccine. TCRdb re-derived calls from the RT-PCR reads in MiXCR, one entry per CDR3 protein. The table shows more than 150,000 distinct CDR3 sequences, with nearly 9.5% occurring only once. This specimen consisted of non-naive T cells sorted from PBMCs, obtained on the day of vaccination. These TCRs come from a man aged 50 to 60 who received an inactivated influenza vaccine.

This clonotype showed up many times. CDR3 amino acids: CASSLYGGSNTGELFF. CDR3 sequence (DNA): TGTGCCAGCAGCTTATACGGGGGCTCGAACACCGGGGAGCTGTTTTTT. This rearrangement joins TRBV7-2 to TRBJ2-2; D assignment may be TRBD1 or TRBD2 (6 bases each). CDR1 is SGHTA and CDR2 is FQGNSA in the germline V gene. The CDR3 spans 16 residues. V shed 2 bases and J shed 0 bases, with 10 bases lying between them.

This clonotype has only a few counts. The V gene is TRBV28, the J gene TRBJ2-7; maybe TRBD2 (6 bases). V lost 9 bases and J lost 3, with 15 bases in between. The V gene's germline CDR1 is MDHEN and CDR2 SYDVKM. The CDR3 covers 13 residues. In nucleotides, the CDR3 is TGTGCCAGTTTTGACGGGAGAATCTACGAGCAGTACTTC. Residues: CASFDGRIYEQYF.

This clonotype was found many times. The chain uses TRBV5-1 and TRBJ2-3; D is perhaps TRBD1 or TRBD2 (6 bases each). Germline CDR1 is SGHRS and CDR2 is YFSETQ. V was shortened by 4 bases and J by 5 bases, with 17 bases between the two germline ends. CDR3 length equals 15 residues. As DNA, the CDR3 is TGCGCCAGCAGCGAGGGGGGTGCCGGTGGAGATACGCAGTATTTT. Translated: CASSEGGAGGDTQYF.

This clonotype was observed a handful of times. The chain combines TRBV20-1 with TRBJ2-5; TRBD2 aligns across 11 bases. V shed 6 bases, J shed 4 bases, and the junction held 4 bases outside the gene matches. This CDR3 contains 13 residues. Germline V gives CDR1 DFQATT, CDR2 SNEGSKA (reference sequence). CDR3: CSARLAGRETQYF. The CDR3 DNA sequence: TGCAGTGCCCGACTAGCGGGAAGAGAGACCCAGTACTTC.

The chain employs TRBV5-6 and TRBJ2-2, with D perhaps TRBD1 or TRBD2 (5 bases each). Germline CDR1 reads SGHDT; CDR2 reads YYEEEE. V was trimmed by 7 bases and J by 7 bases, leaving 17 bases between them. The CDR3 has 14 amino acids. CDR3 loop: CASGPGTLNGELFF. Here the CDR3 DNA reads TGTGCCAGCGGCCCCGGGACCCTTAACGGGGAGCTGTTTTTT.

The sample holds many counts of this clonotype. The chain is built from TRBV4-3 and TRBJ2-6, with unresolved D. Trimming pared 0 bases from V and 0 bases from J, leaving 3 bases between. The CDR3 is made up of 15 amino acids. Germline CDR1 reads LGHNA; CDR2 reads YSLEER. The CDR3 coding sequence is TGCGCCAGCAGCCAAGAGTACTCTGGGGCCAACGTCCTGACTTTC. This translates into CASSQEYSGANVLTF.

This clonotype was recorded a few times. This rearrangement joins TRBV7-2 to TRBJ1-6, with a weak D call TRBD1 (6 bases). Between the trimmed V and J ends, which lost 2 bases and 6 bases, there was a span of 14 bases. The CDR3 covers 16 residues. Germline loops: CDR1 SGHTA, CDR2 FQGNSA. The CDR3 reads CASSLRGRGLNSPLHF. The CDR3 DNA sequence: TGTGCCAGCAGCTTACGGGGCAGGGGCCTTAATTCACCCCTCCACTTT.

CDR3 residues: CASSQMGGSTDTQYF. CDR3 in DNA: TGTGCCAGCAGCCAGATGGGCGGGAGCACAGATACGCAGTATTTT. The V call is TRBV3-1, the J call TRBJ2-3; D may be TRBD2 (5 bases). Germline CDR1 reads LGHDT; CDR2 reads YNNKEL (reference sequence). With 3 bases removed from V and 0 bases from J, the gap between germline ends came to 10 bases. This CDR3 is built from 15 residues.

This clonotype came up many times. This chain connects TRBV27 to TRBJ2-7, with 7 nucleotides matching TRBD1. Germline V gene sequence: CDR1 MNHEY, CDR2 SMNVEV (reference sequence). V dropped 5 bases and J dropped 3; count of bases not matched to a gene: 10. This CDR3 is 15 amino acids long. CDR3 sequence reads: CASSIQVGTVYEQYF. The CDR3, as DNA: TGTGCCAGCAGTATCCAGGTTGGGACAGTCTACGAGCAGTACTTC.

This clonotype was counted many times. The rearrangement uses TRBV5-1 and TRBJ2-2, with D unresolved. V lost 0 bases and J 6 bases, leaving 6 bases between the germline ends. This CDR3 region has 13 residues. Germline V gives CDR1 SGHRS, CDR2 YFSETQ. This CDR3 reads CASSLDTPGELFF. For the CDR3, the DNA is TGCGCCAGCAGCTTGGACACTCCCGGGGAGCTGTTTTTT. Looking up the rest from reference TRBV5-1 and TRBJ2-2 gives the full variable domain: KAGVTQTPRYLIKTRGQQVTLSCSPISGHRSVSWYQQTPGQGLQFLFEYFSETQRNKGNFPGRFSGRQFSNSRSEMNVSTLELGDSALYLCASSLDTPGELFFGEGSRLTVL.